This T cell receptor beta chain was recovered during a study of post-analysis software for immune sequencing data. Study-wide results and limits: There were five or six TRBV segments more frequent in patients than controls, and TRBV5-6, TRBV5-1 and TRBV20-1 were among them.

About this clonotype: Its specificity is not known.

Built from TCR beta cDNA, the libraries had unique molecular identifiers in them. From about 1 to 10 million T cells, 400,000 to 600,000 cDNA molecules were obtained. MiXCR was run by TCRdb on the PCR reads, yielding one entry per CDR3 protein. The table has 750,000 to 900,000 distinct CDR3 sequences, about 43% seen once; the top ten hold around 4.7%. The CDR3 is made up of 17 amino acids. The V gene's germline CDR1 is MNHNS and CDR2 SASEGT. V is TRBV6-1 and J is TRBJ2-4, with D tentatively TRBD1 or TRBD2 (6 bases each). The better agreement between TRBJ2-7 and the DNA end casts doubt on the J call. The TCR originated in a girl aged 10-17 years with multiple sclerosis. The sample taken for sequencing was blood. DNA of the CDR3: TGTGCCAGCAGTGAAACCCGGGGGCTTGGAAAGACCTACGAGCAGTACTTC. Protein sequence: CASSETRGLGKTYEQYF.